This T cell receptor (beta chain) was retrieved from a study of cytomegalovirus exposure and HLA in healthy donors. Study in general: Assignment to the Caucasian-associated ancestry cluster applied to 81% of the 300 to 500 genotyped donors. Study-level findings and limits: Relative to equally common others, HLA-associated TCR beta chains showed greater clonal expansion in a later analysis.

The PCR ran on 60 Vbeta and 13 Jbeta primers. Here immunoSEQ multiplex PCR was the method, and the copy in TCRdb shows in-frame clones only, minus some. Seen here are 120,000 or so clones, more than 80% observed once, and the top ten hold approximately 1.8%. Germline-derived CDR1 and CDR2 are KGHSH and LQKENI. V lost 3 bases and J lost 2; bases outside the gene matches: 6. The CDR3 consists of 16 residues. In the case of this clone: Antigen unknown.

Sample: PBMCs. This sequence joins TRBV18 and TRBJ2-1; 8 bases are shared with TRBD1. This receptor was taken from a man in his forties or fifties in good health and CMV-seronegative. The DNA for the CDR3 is TGTGCCAGCTCACCGCCTACAGGGGGGACCTACAATGAGCAGTTCTTC. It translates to CASSPPTGGTYNEQFF.